This T cell receptor beta chain was recorded in a study of T cells in Graves' hyperthyroidism and ophthalmopathy. Overall study: Peripheral blood was acquired at first diagnosis, ahead of any therapy whatsoever. Study conclusions and caveats: Ophthalmopathy was predicted by the model a median of 6.5 months ahead of onset.

RNA transcripts provided the source from which TCR beta CDR3 regions were amplified. An initial round of RT-PCR targeting the TCR CDR3 relied on the HTBI primer set. TCRdb fed the multiplex PCR reads into MiXCR, producing one record per CDR3 protein. The sample carries some 600,000 distinct CDR3 sequences, 14% recorded once. This clonotype was found many times. The antigen remains undetermined. The receptor was isolated from a woman aged 30 to 39 with Graves' hyperthyroidism that later progressed to Graves' ophthalmopathy. The sample was blood.

The CDR3 nucleotides read TGTGCCTGGAGTAAACTAGCGGGCTTATACAATGAGCAGTTCTTC. Residues: CAWSKLAGLYNEQFF. The chain couples TRBV30 to TRBJ2-1, with 9 bases fitting TRBD2. The CDR3 extends over 15 amino acids. Losses at the gene ends were 2 bases for V and 4 bases for J; bases not matched to a gene: 6. CDR1 and CDR2 from the germline V gene are GTSNPN and SVGIG (reference sequence).